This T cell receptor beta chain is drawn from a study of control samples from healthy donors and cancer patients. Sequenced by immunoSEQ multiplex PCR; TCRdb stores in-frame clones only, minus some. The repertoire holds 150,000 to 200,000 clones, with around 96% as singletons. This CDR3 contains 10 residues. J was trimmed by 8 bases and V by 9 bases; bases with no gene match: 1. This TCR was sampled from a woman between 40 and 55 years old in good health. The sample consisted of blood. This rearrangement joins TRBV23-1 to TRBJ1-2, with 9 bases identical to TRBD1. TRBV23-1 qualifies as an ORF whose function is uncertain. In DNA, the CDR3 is TGCGCCAGGACAGGGGGGGGCTACACCTTC. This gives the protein CARTGGGYTF.